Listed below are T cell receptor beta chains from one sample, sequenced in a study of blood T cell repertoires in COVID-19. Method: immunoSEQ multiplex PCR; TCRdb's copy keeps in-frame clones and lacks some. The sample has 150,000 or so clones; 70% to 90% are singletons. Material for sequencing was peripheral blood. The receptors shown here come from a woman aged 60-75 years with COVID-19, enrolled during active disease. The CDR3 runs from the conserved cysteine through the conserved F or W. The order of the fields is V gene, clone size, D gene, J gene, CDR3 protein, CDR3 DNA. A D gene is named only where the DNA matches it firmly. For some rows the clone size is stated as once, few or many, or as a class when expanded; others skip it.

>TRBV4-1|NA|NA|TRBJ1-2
CASSHGGADNYGYTF
TGCGCCAGCAGCCATGGAGGGGCGGACAACTATGGCTACACCTTC
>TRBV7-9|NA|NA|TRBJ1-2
CASSLGQGNGGYTF
TGTGCCAGCAGCTTAGGGCAGGGGAACGGAGGCTACACCTTC
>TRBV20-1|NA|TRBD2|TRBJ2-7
CSASPSAGGRYEQYF
TGCAGTGCTAGTCCCTCTGCGGGGGGCCGCTACGAGCAGTACTTC
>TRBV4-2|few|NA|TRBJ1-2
CASSQGQGSFYGYTF
TGTGCCAGCAGCCAAGGCCAGGGCAGTTTTTATGGCTACACCTTC
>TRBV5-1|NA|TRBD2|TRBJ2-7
CASSFGGILYEQYF
TGCGCCAGCAGCTTCGGGGGGATTCTCTACGAGCAGTACTTC
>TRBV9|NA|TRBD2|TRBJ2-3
CASSQSAWRGGLDTQYF
TGTGCCAGCAGCCAATCTGCATGGCGGGGGGGCCTAGATACGCAGTATTTT
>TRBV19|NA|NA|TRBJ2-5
CASSMEAGQARGTQYF
TGTGCCAGCAGTATGGAAGCGGGACAGGCTAGAGGGACCCAGTACTTC
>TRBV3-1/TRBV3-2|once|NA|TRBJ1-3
CASSPAFNRVSGNTIYF
TGTGCCAGCAGCCCAGCATTTAACAGGGTCTCTGGAAACACCATATATTTT
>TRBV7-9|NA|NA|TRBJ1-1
CASSLVVNTEAFF
TGTGCCAGCAGCTTAGTAGTTAACACTGAAGCTTTCTTT
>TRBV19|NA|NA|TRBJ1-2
CASSVDSSNYGYTF
TGTGCCAGTAGTGTGGACAGTTCTAACTATGGCTACACCTTC
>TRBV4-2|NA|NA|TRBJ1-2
CASSRNPGTQYYGYTF
TGTGCCAGCAGCCGCAACCCCGGGACTCAATACTATGGCTACACCTTC
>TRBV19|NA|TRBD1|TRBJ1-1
CASSARDRVNTEAFF
TGTGCCAGTAGTGCCCGGGACAGGGTGAACACTGAAGCTTTCTTT
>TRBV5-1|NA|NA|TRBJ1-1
CASNTLGTVDTEAFF
TGCGCCAGTAATACTTTAGGGACTGTTGACACTGAAGCTTTCTTT
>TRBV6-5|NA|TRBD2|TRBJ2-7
CASIAGNGYEQYF
TGTGCCAGTATAGCGGGGAACGGTTACGAGCAGTACTTC
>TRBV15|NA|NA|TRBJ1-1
CATSRVQGSGTEAFF
TGTGCCACCAGCAGAGTTCAGGGGTCGGGCACTGAAGCTTTCTTT
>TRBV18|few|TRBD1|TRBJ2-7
CASSPPGQGFYEQYF
TGTGCCAGCTCACCACCGGGACAGGGTTTCTACGAGCAGTACTTC
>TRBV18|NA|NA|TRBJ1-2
CASSPITGKDYGYTF
TGTGCCAGCTCACCTATTACAGGGAAGGACTATGGCTACACCTTC
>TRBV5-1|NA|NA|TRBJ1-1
CASSLRLTGNTEAFF
TGCGCCAGCAGCTTGAGACTCACAGGGAACACTGAAGCTTTCTTT